The sequence of this T cell receptor beta chain was determined in a study of T-cell reconstitution after alpha-beta-depleted transplantation in children. This CDR3 is 14 amino acids long. V lost 4 bases to trimming and J lost 7 bases, with 16 bases between them. The germline V gene has CDR1 LGHNA and CDR2 YSLEER. The library targeted TCRbeta and was prepared with unique molecular identifiers. Via MiXCR, TCRdb re-called the PCR reads, giving one row per CDR3 protein. The sample lists about 340,000 distinct CDR3 sequences, about 14% seen once, with around 4.5% in the top ten. The material was PBMCs, obtained from the stem cell graft. The chain has TRBV4-3 and TRBJ1-2, with D hard to call. The TCR originated in a human donor who donated a stem cell graft to a child with Fanconi anemia. The CDR3 DNA sequence: TGCGCCAGCAGCCCGACAAGCGGTACCCCTGGCTACACCTTC. Translated, it gives CASSPTSGTPGYTF.